This TCR beta chain was profiled in a study of regulatory T cells in long-lasting Graves disease. Time point reported: newly diagnosed GD, antithyroid drugs for less than 3 months. RNA extracted from PBMCs served as the sequencing template. Both iRepertoire HTBI primers and Arm-PCR of CDR3 regions were used to build the TCR beta libraries. TCRdb recomputed calls from the multiplex PCR reads with MiXCR, one row per CDR3 protein. This sample has hundreds of thousands of distinct CDR3 sequences, with around 15% found just once. Trimming left V 5 bases short and J 0 bases short, with 16 bases between. The CDR3 sequence is 16 residues long. CDR1 is LNHDA and CDR2 is SQIVND in the germline V gene (reference sequence). These same records also appear under a second study, on T cells in Graves' hyperthyroidism and ophthalmopathy. That source reports: Among the patients, aged 18 to 65, hyperthyroidism was newly diagnosed and had lasted under 2 months.

The receptor was derived from a woman under 40 with Graves disease. The V and J genes are TRBV19 and TRBJ1-2; D might be TRBD1 (5 bases). The starting material was peripheral blood mononuclear cells (PBMCs), obtained at new diagnosis, from a patient treated with antithyroid drugs. CDR3: CASSPWGVGSNYGYTF. The CDR3 DNA reads TGTGCCAGTAGTCCCTGGGGGGTAGGTTCTAACTATGGCTACACCTTC.